This T cell receptor beta chain was captured in a study of cytomegalovirus exposure and HLA in healthy donors. For the study at large: Approximately 81% of around 390 genotyped donors fell in the Caucasian-associated ancestry cluster.

The CDR3 is 14 amino acids. V lost 4 bases, J lost 7 bases, and 5 bases stayed unmatched. Germline V lookup: CDR1 SGHVS, CDR2 FQNEAQ. 60 Vbeta and 13 Jbeta primers were used in PCR. The method was immunoSEQ multiplex PCR; TCRdb's version includes in-frame clones alone and lacks a portion of them. The sample shows fewer than 65,000 clones, around 87% of them seen only once. The sequencing input was PBMCs. The sequence was obtained from a young man in good health and CMV-seronegative. This chain links TRBV7-8 with TRBJ2-2, with 8 bases matching TRBD2. The CDR3 region has the DNA TGTGCCAGCAGCTCCGGGGGGGCCGTCGGGGAGCTGTTTTTT. Protein product: CASSSGGAVGELFF.